The 32 T cell receptor beta chains in this list originate from one sample, sequenced in a study of T cell responses to AZD1222 COVID-19 vaccine. Some clones are missing from TCRdb's copy, which holds only in-frame ones; the method was immunoSEQ multiplex PCR. Counted here are about 130,000 clones, under 95% occurring once; the ten biggest clones make up approximately 2%. The sequencing used peripheral blood, collected on day 0 of AZD1222 vaccination. The receptors stem from an adult in good health.

The chain carries TRBV7-2 and TRBJ1-2; no definite D call. Looked up from germline, CDR1 is SGHTA and CDR2 is FQGNSA. The V gene lost 5 bases and the J gene lost 8 bases, with 6 bases spanning the gap. CDR3 length equals 10 residues. The CDR3 DNA reads TGTGCCAGCAGCGCGGGCGGCTACACCTTC. It yields the protein CASSAGGYTF.

Only one count was recorded for this clone. A read error may produce the germline difference seen at one junction end. Here the CDR3 reads CAGSLFNEQFF. CDR3 nucleotide sequence: TGTGCCGGCAGCCTATTCAATGAGCAGTTCTTC. The chain recombines TRBV2 with TRBJ2-1; D gene uncertain. Germline CDR1 SNHLY, CDR2 FYNNEI. There are 11 residues in the CDR3.

V and J are TRBV11-2 and TRBJ1-4; TRBD1 agrees at 12 bases. Trimming cost V 4 bases and J 3 bases; bases outside gene matches: 6. Germline CDR1 and CDR2: SGHAT and FQNNGV. The CDR3 totals 17 residues. Here the CDR3 DNA reads TGTGCCAGCAGCTCCGGGACAGGGGGCGTGCCTAATGAAAAACTGTTTTTT. As protein: CASSSGTGGVPNEKLFF.

This clone showed up just a few times. The CDR3 region has the DNA TGTGCCAGCAGCCTAGACAGATATGGCTACACCTTC. This sequence encodes CASSLDRYGYTF. The J gene is TRBJ1-2, the V gene TRBV14; perhaps TRBD1 as D (5 bases). Germline CDR1 SGHDN, CDR2 FVKESK. Between the trimmed V and J ends, which lost 4 bases and 5 bases, there was a span of 8 bases. This CDR3 spans 12 amino acids.

The CDR3: CASSQGLLNTEAFF. For the CDR3, the DNA is TGCGCCAGCAGCCAAGGACTGCTGAACACTGAAGCTTTCTTT. The chain carries TRBV4-1 and TRBJ1-1, with D unresolved. The V gene's germline CDR1 is MGHRA and CDR2 YSYEKL. The CDR3 is 14 amino acids. Trimming shortened V by 1 base and J by 0 bases, and 6 bases separated the two germline ends.

J is TRBJ1-4 and V is TRBV3-1 (or the pseudogene TRBV3-2); 7 nucleotides agree with TRBD1. The CDR3 is 14 amino acids. V lost 2 bases to trimming and J lost 4 bases; unmatched junction nucleotides: 1. Germline assignment: CDR1 LGHDT and CDR2 YNNKEL (reference sequence). The CDR3, as DNA: TGTGCCAGCAGCCAACAGGGGGGTAATGAAAAACTGTTTTTT. Amino acids: CASSQQGGNEKLFF.

V and J are TRBV18 and TRBJ2-7; TRBD1 agrees at 9 bases. V was clipped by 3 bases and J by 6 bases; unmatched bases: 12. Germline assignment: CDR1 KGHSH and CDR2 LQKENI. There are 16 residues in the CDR3. CDR3 sequence: CASSPWTGELVSEQYF. For the CDR3, the DNA is TGTGCCAGCTCACCTTGGACAGGGGAACTGGTAAGCGAGCAGTACTTC.

V and J are TRBV7-2 and TRBJ2-7; D is ambiguous. From germline, CDR1 is SGHTA and CDR2 FQGNSA. Trimming pared 0 bases from V and 3 bases from J, leaving 9 bases between. The CDR3 loop spans 14 amino acids. CDR3 bases: TGTGCCAGCAGCTTAGCGCAGTCATTCTACGAGCAGTACTTC. Its protein is CASSLAQSFYEQYF.

This chain uses TRBV19 with TRBJ1-6, with a tentative D call TRBD1 (5 bases). Germline lookup yields CDR1 LNHDA and CDR2 SQIVND (reference sequence). V dropped 4 bases and J dropped 7 bases, with 17 bases sitting between them. CDR3 size: 16 residues. Here the CDR3 reads CASSTRDLIPNSPLHF. The CDR3 region has the DNA TGTGCCAGTAGTACCCGGGACCTAATCCCCAATTCACCCCTCCACTTT.

The genes are TRBV7-2 and TRBJ1-5; D is unclear. V was trimmed by 5 bases and J by 3 bases, leaving 11 bases between them. Germline CDR1 reads SGHTA; CDR2 reads FQGNSA. The CDR3 has 14 amino acids. The chain's CDR3 is CASSPGPNNQPQHF. The CDR3 DNA sequence: TGTGCCAGCAGCCCCGGACCGAACAATCAGCCCCAGCATTTT.

The chain links TRBV5-5 to TRBJ1-5, with a possible D match to TRBD1 (6 bases). The CDR3 totals 16 residues. V lost 0 bases, J lost 0 bases, and 10 bases lay in between. Per the germline V gene, CDR1 is SGHKS and CDR2 is YYEKEE (reference sequence). CDR3 loop: CASSLEGVYSNQPQHF. The CDR3 bases are TGTGCCAGCAGCTTGGAGGGGGTCTATAGCAATCAGCCCCAGCATTTT.

V gene TRBV9 combines with J gene TRBJ1-4; TRBD1 might be the D (5 bases). V lost 4 bases to trimming and J lost 7 bases, with 14 bases between them. CDR1 is SGDLS, CDR2 YYNGEE, per germline. The CDR3 extends over 14 amino acids. In DNA, the CDR3 is TGTGCCAGCAGCCGGACCCCAGGGAGTGAAAAACTGTTTTTT. Its protein product is CASSRTPGSEKLFF.

The CDR3 sequence is CASSSGQGAYEQYF. The CDR3 DNA is TGTGCCAGCAGCTCAGGACAGGGGGCTTACGAGCAGTACTTC. This rearrangement joins TRBV5-5 to TRBJ2-7; 11 positions match TRBD1. V trimming: 3 bases; J trimming: 4 bases; junction bases outside the gene matches: 3. Germline assignment: CDR1 SGHKS and CDR2 YYEKEE (reference sequence). The CDR3 sequence is 14 residues long.

The gene calls are TRBV4-3 and TRBJ2-4, with 9 bases identical to TRBD1. The CDR3 spans 17 residues. Germline V CDR1 and CDR2: LGHNA, YSLEER. V lost 0 bases to trimming and J lost 0 bases; unmatched junction nucleotides: 3. DNA for the CDR3: TGCGCCAGCAGCCAAGATGACAGGGGGGTAGCCAAAAACATTCAGTACTTC. Protein product: CASSQDDRGVAKNIQYF.

This clone was seen more than once but under ten times. The chain has TRBV7-2 and TRBJ2-4; 8 bases are a match to TRBD2. The CDR3 has 16 amino acids. Trimming took 4 bases from V and 3 from J; bases not matched to a gene: 8. Germline assignment: CDR1 SGHTA and CDR2 FQGNSA. The CDR3 DNA follows: TGTGCCAGCAGCTCCCGGGGGGGCCGGAACAAAAACATTCAGTACTTC. It encodes CASSSRGGRNKNIQYF.

The chain combines TRBV5-1 with TRBJ2-1, with no clear D. The V gene lost 0 bases and the J gene lost 8 bases, with 9 bases spanning the gap. Germline V CDR1 and CDR2: SGHRS, YFSETQ. The CDR3 spans 13 residues. CDR3 sequence (DNA): TGCGCCAGCAGCTTGGCAGGCGGCTATGAGCAGTTCTTC. Residues: CASSLAGGYEQFF. Using reference TRBV5-1 and TRBJ2-1 for the parts outside the CDR3, the full variable domain is KAGVTQTPRYLIKTRGQQVTLSCSPISGHRSVSWYQQTPGQGLQFLFEYFSETQRNKGNFPGRFSGRQFSNSRSEMNVSTLELGDSALYLCASSLAGGYEQFFGPGTRLTVL.

V gene TRBV9 combines with J gene TRBJ2-5, with TRBD2 matching 11 bases. Germline-derived CDR1 and CDR2 are SGDLS and YYNGEE. This CDR3 has 16 amino acids. J lost 4 bases, V lost 3 bases, and 8 bases had no gene match. DNA of the CDR3: TGTGCCAGCAGCGCCCTTCTTAGCGGGGGGGTAGAGACCCAGTACTTC. This translates into CASSALLSGGVETQYF.

The chain carries TRBV19 and TRBJ1-2; 7 bases are a match to TRBD1. CDR3 length: 13 residues. Trimming cost V 3 bases and J 8 bases; bases outside gene matches: 6. Germline-derived CDR1 and CDR2 are LNHDA and SQIVND (reference sequence). Here the CDR3 reads CASSITGAEGYTF. CDR3 DNA: TGTGCCAGTAGTATTACAGGGGCGGAAGGCTACACCTTC.

The chain joins TRBV13 to TRBJ1-5, with 9 bases that match TRBD1. J lost 7 bases, V lost 6 bases, and 4 bases had no gene match. Germline loops: CDR1 PRHDT, CDR2 FYEKMQ (reference sequence). The CDR3 has 13 amino acids. CDR3 in DNA: TGTGCCAGCAGTGGACAGGGGAGCCAGCCCCAGCATTTT. Its protein product is CASSGQGSQPQHF.

The CDR3 is CASSLGPGGPNTEAFF. The DNA of the CDR3 is TGTGCCAGCAGCTTAGGGCCCGGGGGCCCGAACACTGAAGCTTTCTTT. The chain recombines TRBV11-3 with TRBJ1-1; perhaps TRBD1 as D (6 bases). CDR3 size: 16 residues. Trimming pared 1 base from V and 1 base from J, leaving 13 bases between. Per the germline V gene, CDR1 is SGHNT and CDR2 is YENEEA.

In its sample, this clone was seen once. The chain recombines TRBV3-1 (or the pseudogene TRBV3-2) with TRBJ1-1, with D maybe TRBD1 (6 bases). With 1 base removed from V and 9 bases from J, the gap between germline ends came to 15 bases. Per the germline V gene, CDR1 is LGHDT and CDR2 is YNNKEL (reference sequence). This CDR3 contains 14 residues. The CDR3 loop reads CASSQGRGSIQAFF. The CDR3, as DNA: TGTGCCAGCAGCCAAGGCAGGGGTAGTATACAAGCTTTCTTT.

The chain recombines TRBV5-4 with TRBJ1-5, with 12 bases aligning to TRBD1. The CDR3 covers 16 residues. CDR1 and CDR2 from the germline V gene are SGHNT and YYREEE (reference sequence). Unmatched junction bases numbered 8, after V lost 4 bases and J lost 6 bases. The CDR3 sequence: CASSNGTGGLGQPQHF. CDR3 DNA sequence: TGTGCCAGCAGCAACGGGACAGGGGGCTTAGGTCAGCCCCAGCATTTT.

This sequence joins TRBV19 and TRBJ1-2, with D uncertain. The germline V gene encodes CDR1 LNHDA and CDR2 SQIVND (reference sequence). This CDR3 is 15 amino acids long. V was shortened by 7 bases and J by 1 base, with 16 bases between the two germline ends. The CDR3 loop is CASKGTRANNYGYTF. The CDR3 DNA follows: TGTGCCAGTAAGGGAACCCGGGCGAATAACTATGGCTACACCTTC.

This rearrangement joins TRBV28 to TRBJ1-2; 7 nucleotides align to TRBD1. With 6 bases clipped from V and 3 bases from J, the junction kept 7 bases outside the gene matches. Germline V gene lookup returns CDR1 MDHEN and CDR2 SYDVKM. This CDR3 region has 14 residues. This CDR3 reads CASRSGQSHYGYTF. CDR3 nucleotides: TGTGCCAGCAGATCGGGACAGTCACACTATGGCTACACCTTC.

The genes are TRBV9 and TRBJ1-2; weak D call: TRBD1 (6 bases). Germline assignment: CDR1 SGDLS and CDR2 YYNGEE. The V gene lost 5 bases and the J gene lost 0 bases, with 11 bases spanning the gap. CDR3 size: 14 residues. Here the CDR3 reads CASSLGGTNYGYTF. CDR3 DNA: TGTGCCAGCAGTCTAGGGGGGACTAACTATGGCTACACCTTC.

V and J are TRBV27 and TRBJ1-2; D is possibly TRBD1 (6 bases). Trimming shortened V by 1 base and J by 3 bases, and 12 bases separated the two germline ends. This CDR3 region has 15 residues. The germline V gene encodes CDR1 MNHEY and CDR2 SMNVEV (reference sequence). The DNA of the CDR3 is TGTGCCAGCAGTTTATATTCGACAGGCGACTATGGCTACACCTTC. This codes for CASSLYSTGDYGYTF.

V gene TRBV7-9 combines with J gene TRBJ1-2; D perhaps matches TRBD1 (6 bases). Deletions cut 5 bases from V and 2 bases from J, with 18 bases between. The CDR3 has 16 amino acids. In germline, CDR1 is SEHNR, CDR2 FQNEAQ (reference sequence). The CDR3 DNA reads as TGTGCCAGCAGCCCGAACTCTTGGACAGCCAACTATGGCTACACCTTC. Translating it yields CASSPNSWTANYGYTF.

The genes are TRBV5-1 and TRBJ2-3; 8 bases are shared with TRBD2. Germline values: CDR1 SGHRS, CDR2 YFSETQ. With V trimmed by 6 bases and J by 5 bases, 11 bases remained unmatched. The CDR3 loop spans 15 amino acids. CDR3 in amino acids: CASNRAASGGDTQYF. The CDR3 nucleotides read TGCGCCAGCAACCGGGCGGCCAGCGGGGGAGATACGCAGTATTTT.

The chain couples TRBV12-3 or TRBV12-4 to TRBJ2-7; D perhaps matches TRBD1 (5 bases). The CDR3 length is 13 residues. The V end lost 4 bases, the J end lost 2 bases, and 9 bases lay between the germline ends. CDR3 bases: TGTGCCAGCAGTTCAGGGCTTCCCTACGAGCAGTACTTC. It specifies CASSSGLPYEQYF.

The gene calls are TRBV11-2 and TRBJ2-7, with 11 bases lining up with TRBD2. V dropped 4 bases and J dropped 5; count of bases not matched to a gene: 10. Per germline, CDR1 SGHAT and CDR2 FQNNGV. This CDR3 spans 16 amino acids. CDR3 DNA sequence: TGTGCCAGCAGCTCAAGATATAGCGGGGGGGCCGACGAGCAGTACTTC. It encodes CASSSRYSGGADEQYF.

The rearrangement uses TRBV5-4 and TRBJ1-5; D is unresolved. Germline values: CDR1 SGHNT, CDR2 YYREEE (reference sequence). CDR3 length: 13 amino acids. The V end was cut by 0 bases, the J end by 4 bases, with 5 bases between. CDR3 in DNA: TGTGCCAGCAGCTTGGGGCTTAATCAGCCCCAGCATTTT. It is translated as CASSLGLNQPQHF.

This chain uses TRBV28 with TRBJ1-5, with D perhaps matching TRBD1 (5 bases). CDR3 size: 16 residues. Germline-derived CDR1 and CDR2 are MDHEN and SYDVKM. The V end lost 6 bases, the J end lost 2 bases, and 17 bases lay between the germline ends. The CDR3 loop is CASSLGHFGGNQPQHF. DNA of the CDR3: TGTGCCAGCAGCCTCGGACACTTCGGTGGCAATCAGCCCCAGCATTTT.